This passage covers 24 T cell receptor beta chains from one sample sequenced in a study of cytomegalovirus exposure and HLA in healthy donors. In the PCR, 60 Vbeta and 13 Jbeta primers were used. Produced via immunoSEQ multiplex PCR; TCRdb's table is partial and in-frame only. The repertoire holds some 91,000 clones, with around 59% as singletons. Sample: PBMCs. These TCRs come from a human donor in good health.

The V and J genes are TRBV10-3 and TRBJ1-2; unclear D gene. Per the germline V gene, CDR1 is ENHRY and CDR2 is SYGVKD. V was shortened by 5 bases and J by 8 bases, with 18 bases between the two germline ends. The CDR3 length is 14 residues. For the CDR3, the DNA is TGTGCCATCAGTTCCCCGGAGGACGGTTGGGGCTACACCTTC. Encoded protein: CAISSPEDGWGYTF.

This chain connects TRBV5-1 to TRBJ1-1; 11 nucleotides align to TRBD1. Germline assignment: CDR1 SGHRS and CDR2 YFSETQ. The V gene end was trimmed by 3 bases and the J gene end by 4 bases; junction bases not matched to a gene: 8. The CDR3 runs 16 residues. CDR3 loop: CASSSGTGGVGTEAFF. CDR3 sequence (DNA): TGCGCCAGCAGCTCCGGGACAGGGGGGGTGGGCACTGAAGCTTTCTTT.

V usage is TRBV19 and J usage is TRBJ1-2, with D possibly matching TRBD1 (6 bases). This CDR3 contains 12 residues. V was clipped by 4 bases and J by 7 bases, with 10 bases between them. Germline CDR1 is LNHDA and CDR2 is SQIVND (reference sequence). DNA of the CDR3: TGTGCCAGTAGTAACAGGGTATCTGGCTACACCTTC. Its protein is CASSNRVSGYTF.

In this sample, this clone turned up once. CDR3 loop: CAIRGQGTYEQYF. In nucleotides, the CDR3 is TGTGCCATCAGAGGACAGGGGACCTACGAGCAGTACTTC. The chain links TRBV10-3 to TRBJ2-7, with TRBD1 matching 9 bases. Germline V gives CDR1 ENHRY, CDR2 SYGVKD. This CDR3 contains 13 residues. With V trimmed by 6 bases and J by 2 bases, 2 bases remained unmatched.

This clone was found a few times. The J gene is TRBJ1-6, the V gene TRBV7-3, with 8 positions matching TRBD1. This CDR3 is built from 14 residues. Germline trimming cut 3 bases from V and 9 bases from J; bases unmatched to any gene: 4. From germline, CDR1 is SGHTA and CDR2 FQGTGA. The CDR3 coding sequence is TGTGCCAGCAGCTTGACAGGGGAGGTTTCACCCCTCCACTTT. Translated: CASSLTGEVSPLHF.

The rearrangement joins TRBV7-3 to TRBJ2-7; D may be TRBD1 (5 bases). V was cut by 1 base and J by 3 bases, with 16 bases left in between. This CDR3 region has 16 residues. The germline V gene has CDR1 SGHTA and CDR2 FQGTGA. The CDR3 DNA reads as TGTGCCAGCAGCTTAAGTGCCCCTCTTACAGGCTACGAGCAGTACTTC. Translated, it gives CASSLSAPLTGYEQYF. Drawing the rest from reference TRBV7-3 and TRBJ2-7, the complete variable domain is GAGVSQTPSNKVTEKGKYVELRCDPISGHTALYWYRQSLGQGPEFLIYFQGTGAADDSGLPNDRFFAVRPEGSVSTLKIQRTERGDSAVYLCASSLSAPLTGYEQYFGPGTRLTVT.

V is TRBV7-2 and J is TRBJ1-5; 7 bases are a match to TRBD1. CDR1 is SGHTA and CDR2 is FQGNSA in the germline V gene. The trim removed 3 bases at V and 6 bases at J, leaving 11 bases unmatched. The length of the CDR3 is 16 residues. CDR3 loop: CASSLVEGAAFQPQHF. CDR3 sequence (DNA): TGTGCCAGCAGCTTGGTTGAGGGGGCCGCGTTTCAGCCCCAGCATTTT.

V and J are TRBV5-6 and TRBJ2-7, with 9 positions matching TRBD1. The CDR3 extends over 17 amino acids. The ends lost 4 bases at V and 6 bases at J; junction bases unmatched: 17. From germline, CDR1 is SGHDT and CDR2 YYEEEE. CDR3 amino acids: CASSPGDRTGAYSEQYF. CDR3 in DNA: TGTGCCAGCAGCCCCGGGGACAGGACAGGGGCCTATTCCGAGCAGTACTTC.

This clone turned up a few times. The chain recombines TRBV27 with TRBJ2-3, with a possible D match to TRBD1 (5 bases). Trimming cost V 2 bases and J 10 bases, with 16 bases left between them. The CDR3 runs to 14 residues. Germline V CDR1 and CDR2: MNHEY, SMNVEV (reference sequence). For the CDR3, the DNA is TGTGCCAGCAGTTTAGGAAAGGGGCGCTTCCCGCAGTATTTT. Its protein is CASSLGKGRFPQYF.

The rearrangement links TRBV6-4 to TRBJ2-1, with a possible D match to TRBD1 (5 bases). V was clipped by 4 bases and J by 0 bases, with 10 bases between them. Per germline, CDR1 MRHNA and CDR2 SNTAGT. The length of the CDR3 is 15 residues. The chain's CDR3 is CASSVTGSSYNEQFF. In DNA form, the CDR3 reads TGTGCCAGCAGTGTTACAGGAAGCTCCTACAATGAGCAGTTCTTC.

A remark on this clone: At the DNA level, this CDR3 is encoded by other sequences in the same sample as well. The genes are TRBV18 and TRBJ2-3; 7 bases map to TRBD2. The CDR3 has 16 residues. Germline V CDR1 and CDR2: KGHSH, LQKENI. The V segment lost 3 bases and the J segment 0 bases; nucleotides outside the gene matches: 6. CDR3 nucleotides: TGTGCCAGCTCACCCATAGCGGGCACTAGCACAGATACGCAGTATTTT. It encodes CASSPIAGTSTDTQYF.

The CDR3 DNA reads TGTGCCATCAGTGAGGGCGGCTCCTACGAGCAGTACTTC. It specifies CAISEGGSYEQYF. This chain uses TRBV10-3 with TRBJ2-7; D is uncertain. The germline V gene encodes CDR1 ENHRY and CDR2 SYGVKD. V lost 2 bases and J 0 bases, leaving 5 bases between the germline ends. CDR3 length equals 13 residues.

The V and J genes are TRBV6-1 and TRBJ2-5; D not certain. CDR1 MNHNS and CDR2 SASEGT come from the germline V gene. Trimming took off 4 bases at V and 5 bases at J, with 14 bases between the two ends. This CDR3 region has 14 residues. CDR3 region: CASSADPFVETQYF. The DNA for the CDR3 is TGTGCCAGCAGTGCAGATCCATTTGTGGAGACCCAGTACTTC.

This chain uses TRBV7-9 with TRBJ1-6, with a tentative D call TRBD1 (5 bases). CDR1 SEHNR and CDR2 FQNEAQ come from the germline V gene (reference sequence). Trimming took off 10 bases at V and 0 bases at J, with 13 bases between the two ends. CDR3 length: 15 amino acids. As DNA, the CDR3 is TGTGCCATTCAGGGACTAAGCTCCTATAATTCACCCCTCCACTTT. Amino acids: CAIQGLSSYNSPLHF.

The chain links TRBV4-1 to TRBJ2-2; tentatively, D is TRBD2 (6 bases). Germline V CDR1 and CDR2: MGHRA, YSYEKL. Trimming took 1 base from V and 1 from J, leaving 13 bases between them. The CDR3 runs to 17 residues. CDR3 amino acids: CASSQVSGLMNTGELFF. The CDR3 region has the DNA TGCGCCAGCAGCCAAGTCTCGGGACTCATGAACACCGGGGAGCTGTTTTTT.

This clone was detected only once. The rearrangement uses TRBV5-1 and TRBJ1-4; D remains unclear. CDR3 length equals 16 residues. The germline V gene has CDR1 SGHRS and CDR2 YFSETQ. The V end lost 2 bases, the J end lost 0 bases, and 11 bases lay between the germline ends. CDR3 nucleotide sequence: TGCGCCAGCAGCTTAGTCCCGACAACAACTAATGAAAAACTGTTTTTT. It translates to CASSLVPTTTNEKLFF. The variable domain in full, with the rest retrieved from reference TRBV5-1 and TRBJ1-4, is KAGVTQTPRYLIKTRGQQVTLSCSPISGHRSVSWYQQTPGQGLQFLFEYFSETQRNKGNFPGRFSGRQFSNSRSEMNVSTLELGDSALYLCASSLVPTTTNEKLFFGSGTQLSVL.

V usage is TRBV9 and J usage is TRBJ2-2, with 9 bases matching TRBD2. Germline V gene data show CDR1 as SGDLS and CDR2 as YYNGEE. This CDR3 has 15 amino acids. The V gene end was trimmed by 4 bases and the J gene end by 0 bases; junction bases not matched to a gene: 1. This CDR3 is CASSSSGANTGELFF. In DNA, the CDR3 is TGTGCCAGCAGCTCTAGCGGGGCGAACACCGGGGAGCTGTTTTTT.

The gene calls are TRBV6-5 and TRBJ1-2; no clear D. The ends were cut back, 5 bases at V and 5 bases at J, with 12 bases in the middle. The CDR3 contains 13 residues. Germline values: CDR1 MNHEY, CDR2 SVGAGI. The CDR3 sequence is CASSLYSSYGYTF. The DNA for the CDR3 is TGTGCCAGCAGTCTTTATTCGTCTTATGGCTACACCTTC.

The chain is built from TRBV6-1 and TRBJ1-5; D unclear. The germline gives CDR1 MNHNS, CDR2 SASEGT. The germline V and J ends were trimmed by 3 bases and 10 bases, with 7 bases remaining between them. There are 11 residues in the CDR3. The DNA for the CDR3 is TGTGCCAGCAGTGAGGCTGGTCCCCAGCATTTT. Amino acid sequence: CASSEAGPQHF.

In the case of this clone: Other DNA sequences within the sample encode an identical CDR3. This chain links TRBV6-5 with TRBJ1-5, with 9 nucleotides matching TRBD1. V dropped 3 bases and J dropped 7; count of bases not matched to a gene: 4. The CDR3 loop spans 14 amino acids. The V gene's germline CDR1 is MNHEY and CDR2 SVGAGI. CDR3 sequence reads: CASSYGQGSQPQHF. The CDR3 DNA is TGTGCCAGCAGTTATGGACAGGGGTCACAGCCCCAGCATTTT.

The rearrangement links TRBV4-1 to TRBJ2-3; TRBD1 aligns across 9 bases. CDR1 is MGHRA and CDR2 is YSYEKL in the germline V gene. J lost 4 bases, V lost 0 bases, and 17 bases had no gene match. This CDR3 spans 20 amino acids. For the CDR3, the DNA is TGCGCCAGCAGCCAAGATGTTCGGACAGGGGTCATGAGGGGTGCAGATACGCAGTATTTT. Protein: CASSQDVRTGVMRGADTQYF.

The rearrangement uses TRBV19 and TRBJ2-5; 15 bases map to TRBD2. Per the germline V gene, CDR1 is LNHDA and CDR2 is SQIVND (reference sequence). The V segment lost 6 bases and the J segment 6 bases; nucleotides outside the gene matches: 5. CDR3 length equals 15 residues. The CDR3 sequence is CASRGLAGGTQTQYF. For the CDR3, the DNA is TGTGCCAGTAGGGGACTAGCGGGGGGTACTCAGACCCAGTACTTC.

V usage is TRBV11-2 and J usage is TRBJ2-1, with 8 bases fitting TRBD2. From germline, CDR1 is SGHAT and CDR2 FQNNGV. With 2 bases clipped from V and 0 bases from J, the junction kept 0 bases outside the gene matches. This CDR3 comprises 15 residues. The CDR3 coding sequence is TGTGCCAGCAGCTTAACTAGCGGCTCCTACAATGAGCAGTTCTTC. It is translated as CASSLTSGSYNEQFF.

The chain uses TRBV2 and TRBJ2-3; weak D call: TRBD2 (6 bases). Germline assignment: CDR1 SNHLY and CDR2 FYNNEI. There are 16 residues in the CDR3. Trimming pared 6 bases from V and 0 bases from J, leaving 16 bases between. Here the CDR3 reads CASRVLAGASTDTQYF. The CDR3 nucleotides read TGTGCCAGCAGAGTACTAGCCGGAGCTAGCACAGATACGCAGTATTTT.